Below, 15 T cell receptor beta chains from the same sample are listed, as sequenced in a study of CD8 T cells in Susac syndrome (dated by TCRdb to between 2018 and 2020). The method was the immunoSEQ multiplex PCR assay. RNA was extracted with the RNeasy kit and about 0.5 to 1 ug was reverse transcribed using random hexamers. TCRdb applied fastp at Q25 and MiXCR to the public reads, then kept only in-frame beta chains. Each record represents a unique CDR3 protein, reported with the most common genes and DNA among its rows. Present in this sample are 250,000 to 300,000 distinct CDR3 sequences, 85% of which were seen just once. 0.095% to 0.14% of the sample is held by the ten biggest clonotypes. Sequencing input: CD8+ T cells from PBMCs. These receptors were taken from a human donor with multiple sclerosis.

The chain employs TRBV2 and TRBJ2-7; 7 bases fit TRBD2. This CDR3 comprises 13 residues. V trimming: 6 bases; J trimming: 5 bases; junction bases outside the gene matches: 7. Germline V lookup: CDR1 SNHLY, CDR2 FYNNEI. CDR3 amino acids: CASRPERGNEQYF. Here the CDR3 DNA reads TGTGCCAGCAGACCGGAGCGGGGCAACGAGCAGTACTTC.

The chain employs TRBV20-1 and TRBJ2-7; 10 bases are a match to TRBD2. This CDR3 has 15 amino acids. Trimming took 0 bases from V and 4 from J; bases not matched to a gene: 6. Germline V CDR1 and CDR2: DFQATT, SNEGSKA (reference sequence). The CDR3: CSARDLASGRYEQYF. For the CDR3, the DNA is TGCAGTGCTAGAGATCTAGCTAGCGGGAGATACGAGCAGTACTTC.

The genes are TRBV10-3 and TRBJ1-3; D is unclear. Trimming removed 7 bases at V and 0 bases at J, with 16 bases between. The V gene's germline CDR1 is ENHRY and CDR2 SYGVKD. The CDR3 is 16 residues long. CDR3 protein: CAITTGSATSGNTIYF. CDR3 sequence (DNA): TGTGCCATCACCACCGGGAGCGCGACCTCTGGAAACACCATATATTTT.

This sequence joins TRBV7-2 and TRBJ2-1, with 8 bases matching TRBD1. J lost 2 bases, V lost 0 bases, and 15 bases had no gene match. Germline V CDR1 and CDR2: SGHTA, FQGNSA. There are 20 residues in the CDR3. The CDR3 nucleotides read TGTGCCAGCAGCTTAGCGGTGTGGGATCAGGGGGCCTCTGCCTACAATGAGCAGTTCTTC. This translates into CASSLAVWDQGASAYNEQFF. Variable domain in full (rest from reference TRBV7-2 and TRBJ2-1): GAGVSQSPSNKVTEKGKDVELRCDPISGHTALYWYRQSLGQGLEFLIYFQGNSAPDKSGLPSDRFSAERTGGSVSTLTIQRTQQEDSAVYLCASSLAVWDQGASAYNEQFFGPGTRLTVL.

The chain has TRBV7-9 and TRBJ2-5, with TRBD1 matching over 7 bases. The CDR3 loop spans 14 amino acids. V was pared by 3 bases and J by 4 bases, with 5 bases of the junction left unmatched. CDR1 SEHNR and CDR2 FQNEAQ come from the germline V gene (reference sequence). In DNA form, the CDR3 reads TGTGCCAGCAGCTTTTGGGACAGCCCAGAGACCCAGTACTTC. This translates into CASSFWDSPETQYF.

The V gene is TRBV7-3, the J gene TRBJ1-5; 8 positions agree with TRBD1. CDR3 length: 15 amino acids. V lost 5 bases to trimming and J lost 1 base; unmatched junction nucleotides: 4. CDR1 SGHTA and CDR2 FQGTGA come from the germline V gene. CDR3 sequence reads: CASSPTGESNQPQHF. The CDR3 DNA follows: TGTGCCAGCAGCCCGACAGGGGAAAGCAATCAGCCCCAGCATTTT.

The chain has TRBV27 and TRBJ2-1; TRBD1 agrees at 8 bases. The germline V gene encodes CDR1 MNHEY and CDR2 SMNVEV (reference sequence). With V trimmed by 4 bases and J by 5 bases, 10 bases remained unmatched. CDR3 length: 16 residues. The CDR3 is CASSWGSGTGDNEQFF. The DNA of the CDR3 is TGTGCCAGCAGTTGGGGATCGGGGACAGGAGACAATGAGCAGTTCTTC.

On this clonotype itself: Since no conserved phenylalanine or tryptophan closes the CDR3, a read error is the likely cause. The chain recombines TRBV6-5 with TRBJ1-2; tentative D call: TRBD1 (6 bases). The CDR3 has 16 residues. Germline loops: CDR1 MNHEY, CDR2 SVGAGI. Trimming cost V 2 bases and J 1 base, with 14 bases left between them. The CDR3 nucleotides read TGTGCCAGCAGTTACCGTATTGGGGGCGGTAACTATGGCTACACCTCC. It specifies CASSYRIGGGNYGYTS.

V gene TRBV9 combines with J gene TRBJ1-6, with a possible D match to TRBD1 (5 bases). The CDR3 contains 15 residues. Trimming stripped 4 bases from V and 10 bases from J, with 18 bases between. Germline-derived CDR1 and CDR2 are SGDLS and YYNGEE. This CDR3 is CASSTGPGRGSPLHF. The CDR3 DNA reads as TGTGCCAGCAGCACGGGACCGGGCCGGGGATCACCCCTCCACTTT. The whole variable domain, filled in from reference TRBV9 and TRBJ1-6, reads DSGVTQTPKHLITATGQRVTLRCSPRSGDLSVYWYQQSLDQGLQFLIQYYNGEERAKGNILERFSAQQFPDLHSELNLSSLELGDSALYFCASSTGPGRGSPLHFGNGTRLTVT.

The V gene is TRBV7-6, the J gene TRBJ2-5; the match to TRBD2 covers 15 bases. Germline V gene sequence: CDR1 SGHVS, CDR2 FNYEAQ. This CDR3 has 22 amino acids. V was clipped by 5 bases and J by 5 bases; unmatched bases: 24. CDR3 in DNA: TGTGCCAGCAGCCTACGATCGGGACTAGCGGGAGGCGCGGTGGGATCAGGGGAGACCCAGTACTTC. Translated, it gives CASSLRSGLAGGAVGSGETQYF. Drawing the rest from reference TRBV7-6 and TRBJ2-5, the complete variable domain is GAGVSQSPRYKVTKRGQDVALRCDPISGHVSLYWYRQALGQGPEFLTYFNYEAQQDKSGLPNDRFSAERPEGSISTLTIQRTEQRDSAMYRCASSLRSGLAGGAVGSGETQYFGPGTRLLVL.

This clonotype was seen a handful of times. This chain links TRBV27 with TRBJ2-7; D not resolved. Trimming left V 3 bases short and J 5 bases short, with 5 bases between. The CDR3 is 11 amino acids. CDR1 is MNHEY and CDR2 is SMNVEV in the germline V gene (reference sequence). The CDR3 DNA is TGTGCCAGCAGTTTTGGCGACGAGCAGTACTTC. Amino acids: CASSFGDEQYF.

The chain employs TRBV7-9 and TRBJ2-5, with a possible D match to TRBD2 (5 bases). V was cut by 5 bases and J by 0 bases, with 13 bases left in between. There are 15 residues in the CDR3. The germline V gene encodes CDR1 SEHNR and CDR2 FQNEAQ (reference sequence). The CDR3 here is CASSLDWKYQETQYF. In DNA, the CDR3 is TGTGCCAGCAGCCTGGACTGGAAGTACCAAGAGACCCAGTACTTC.

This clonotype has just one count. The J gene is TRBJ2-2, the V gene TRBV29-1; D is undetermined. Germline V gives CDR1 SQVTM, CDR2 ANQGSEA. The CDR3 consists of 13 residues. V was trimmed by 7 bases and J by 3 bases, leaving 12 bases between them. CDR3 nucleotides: TGCAGCGCCCCCGACTGGGACACCGGGGAGCTGTTTTTT. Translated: CSAPDWDTGELFF.

CDR3 residues: CASSADRPFYYEQYF. CDR3 DNA: TGTGCCAGCAGTGCTGACAGACCCTTTTACTACGAGCAGTACTTC. The J gene is TRBJ2-7, the V gene TRBV28; TRBD1 is a possible D gene (5 bases). The CDR3 is made up of 15 amino acids. Germline V CDR1 and CDR2: MDHEN, SYDVKM. The V end lost 5 bases, the J end lost 3 bases, and 17 bases lay between the germline ends.

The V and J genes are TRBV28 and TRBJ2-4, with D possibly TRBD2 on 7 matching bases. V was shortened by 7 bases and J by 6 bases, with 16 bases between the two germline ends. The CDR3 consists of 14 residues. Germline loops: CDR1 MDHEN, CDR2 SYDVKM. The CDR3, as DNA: TGTGCCAGCACCTTAGGGGGGGAAGGAAACATTCAGTACTTC. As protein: CASTLGGEGNIQYF.